These 29 T cell receptor beta chains were all obtained from the same sample, sequenced in a study of T cell repertoires in cytomegalovirus infection. TCRdb ran MiXCR on the reads and lists one entry per CDR3 protein. The sample lists 700,000 to 900,000 distinct CDR3 sequences, around 29% seen once, with around 14% in the top ten. These TCRs' antigens remain unknown. The sequences come from cultured CD8+ T cells from PBMCs, collected from culture after CMV antigen stimulation. Receptors were obtained from a human donor in good health (CMV status not recorded). Some clones in this sample may be carry-over from other donors' samples.

This clonotype was recorded once. CDR3 sequence (DNA): TGTGCCACCAGCCTGATGGACAATGAGCAGTTCTTC. It specifies CATSLMDNEQFF. The chain couples TRBV15 to TRBJ2-1, with D hard to call. V dropped 5 bases and J dropped 5 bases, with 7 bases sitting between them. The length of the CDR3 is 12 residues. In germline, CDR1 is LNHNV, CDR2 YYDKDF (reference sequence). Combining the CDR3 with reference TRBV15 and TRBJ2-1 gives the whole variable domain DAMVIQNPRYQVTQFGKPVTLSCSQTLNHNVMYWYQQKSSQAPKLLFHYYDKDFNNEADTPDNFQSRRPNTSFCFLDIRSPGLGDTAMYLCATSLMDNEQFFGPGTRLTVL.

J is TRBJ2-2 and V is TRBV5-1; D is unresolved. This CDR3 is 17 amino acids long. CDR1 is SGHRS and CDR2 is YFSETQ in the germline V gene. With 0 bases removed from V and 0 bases from J, the gap between germline ends came to 12 bases. The CDR3 sequence is CASSLAVALANTGELFF. For the CDR3, the DNA is TGCGCCAGCAGCTTGGCCGTTGCCCTGGCGAACACCGGGGAGCTGTTTTTT.

This clonotype appeared many times. V and J are TRBV7-6 and TRBJ1-1; D is perhaps TRBD1 (5 bases). The CDR3 runs to 18 residues. Trimming took off 0 bases at V and 2 bases at J, with 19 bases between the two ends. CDR1 is SGHVS and CDR2 is FNYEAQ in the germline V gene. CDR3 DNA sequence: TGTGCCAGCAGCTTAGCACCGGGCAGGGTCCCCACCAACACTGAAGCTTTCTTT. Its protein product is CASSLAPGRVPTNTEAFF. Variable domain in full (rest from reference TRBV7-6 and TRBJ1-1): GAGVSQSPRYKVTKRGQDVALRCDPISGHVSLYWYRQALGQGPEFLTYFNYEAQQDKSGLPNDRFSAERPEGSISTLTIQRTEQRDSAMYRCASSLAPGRVPTNTEAFFGQGTRLTVV.

The chain links TRBV5-4 to TRBJ1-2; D is perhaps TRBD1 (5 bases). Germline values: CDR1 SGHNT, CDR2 YYREEE (reference sequence). The CDR3 sequence is 15 residues long. V was trimmed by 2 bases and J by 6 bases, leaving 17 bases between them. The CDR3 here is CASSFGYEGPNGYTF. CDR3 nucleotides: TGTGCCAGCAGCTTCGGGTACGAGGGGCCGAATGGCTACACCTTC.

The V gene is TRBV27, the J gene TRBJ2-2, with 10 bases that match TRBD1. The V and J ends lost 0 bases and 3 bases, in that order; junction bases with no gene match: 4. From germline, CDR1 is MNHEY and CDR2 SMNVEV (reference sequence). This CDR3 has 17 amino acids. The CDR3 is CASSLSSGTGDTGELFF. The CDR3 DNA sequence: TGTGCCAGCAGTTTATCGTCCGGGACAGGGGACACCGGGGAGCTGTTTTTT.

The rearrangement uses TRBV6-6 and TRBJ2-7; 11 bases map to TRBD1. Germline V gene sequence: CDR1 MNHNY, CDR2 SVGAGI (reference sequence). CDR3 length equals 15 residues. Trimming at V came to 2 bases and at J to 2 bases, leaving 2 bases not matched to a gene. The CDR3 region is CASSYGDRGAYEQYV. CDR3 nucleotides: TGTGCCAGCAGTTACGGGGACAGGGGGGCCTACGAGCAGTACGTC.

J is TRBJ1-1 and V is TRBV6-2 or TRBV6-3; tentatively, D is TRBD1 (6 bases). Germline V gene data show CDR1 as MNHEY and CDR2 as SVGEGT. The CDR3 runs to 15 residues. V was cut by 6 bases and J by 0 bases, with 14 bases left in between. CDR3 amino acids: CASSIQGTMNTEAFF. DNA of the CDR3: TGTGCCAGCAGCATACAGGGCACGATGAACACTGAAGCTTTCTTT.

This clonotype was detected only once. The chain has TRBV15 and TRBJ1-1, with 7 bases lining up with TRBD1. The CDR3 length is 15 residues. Germline V CDR1 and CDR2: LNHNV, YYDKDF (reference sequence). V shed 3 bases, J shed 0 bases, and the junction held 4 bases outside the gene matches. The CDR3 loop is CATSSRGQLNTEAFF. As DNA, the CDR3 is TGTGCCACCAGCAGCAGGGGACAGTTGAACACTGAAGCTTTCTTT.

V is TRBV6-1 and J is TRBJ2-7, with TRBD2 matching over 15 bases. CDR3 length: 18 amino acids. V was clipped by 0 bases and J by 1 base; unmatched bases: 4. CDR1 is MNHNS, CDR2 SASEGT, per germline. Here the CDR3 DNA reads TGTGCCAGCAGTGAAGCGGGGACTAGCGGGGGGTCTTCCTACGAGCAGTACGTC. Protein product: CASSEAGTSGGSSYEQYV.

This clonotype was counted only a few times. The chain links TRBV6-1 to TRBJ2-1, with a tentative D call TRBD2 (6 bases). Germline V CDR1 and CDR2: MNHNS, SASEGT. This CDR3 is 11 amino acids long. V lost 10 bases and J lost 8, with 12 bases in between. The CDR3, as DNA: TGTGCCACTCTGGCGGGGTATGAGCAGTTCTTC. It yields the protein CATLAGYEQFF.

The V and J genes are TRBV6-2 or TRBV6-3 and TRBJ1-1, with 9 bases lining up with TRBD1. This CDR3 has 20 residues. J lost 0 bases, V lost 1 base, and 15 bases had no gene match. Germline lookup yields CDR1 MNHEY and CDR2 SVGEGT. The CDR3: CASSYFSNPGQGFLNTEAFF. The CDR3 coding sequence is TGTGCCAGCAGTTACTTTAGTAATCCGGGACAGGGCTTTCTGAACACTGAAGCTTTCTTT.

This clonotype was seen repeatedly, ten times or more. The chain is built from TRBV7-2 and TRBJ2-5, with 8 bases fitting TRBD1. Per the germline V gene, CDR1 is SGHTA and CDR2 is FQGNSA. CDR3 length: 12 amino acids. V lost 6 bases to trimming and J lost 3 bases; unmatched junction nucleotides: 0. CDR3 bases: TGTGCCAGCAGGGACAGGGAAGAGACCCAGTACTTC. Translated, it gives CASRDREETQYF.

This clonotype was seen only a few times. The chain recombines TRBV27 with TRBJ1-1; 7 positions agree with TRBD1. This CDR3 contains 15 residues. Germline V gives CDR1 MNHEY, CDR2 SMNVEV (reference sequence). The trim removed 2 bases at V and 7 bases at J, leaving 10 bases unmatched. CDR3 sequence: CASSLRQGARGEAFF. The CDR3 DNA reads TGTGCCAGCAGTTTACGACAGGGCGCCCGGGGTGAAGCTTTCTTT.

J is TRBJ2-2 and V is TRBV28; D might be TRBD1 or TRBD2, each matching 6 bases. The CDR3 loop spans 16 amino acids. V was trimmed by 5 bases and J by 4 bases, leaving 17 bases between them. The germline V gene encodes CDR1 MDHEN and CDR2 SYDVKM. The CDR3 protein is CASSLLRGPGTGELFF. CDR3 bases: TGTGCCAGCAGTCTCCTACGGGGGCCGGGCACCGGGGAGCTGTTTTTT.

This clonotype came up many times. The genes are TRBV7-6 and TRBJ2-1, with D unresolved. The CDR3 extends over 15 amino acids. Trimming removed 3 bases from V and 2 bases from J, with 11 bases in between. CDR1 and CDR2 from the germline V gene are SGHVS and FNYEAQ. This CDR3 is CASSFEFTTYNEQFF. In nucleotides, the CDR3 is TGTGCCAGCAGCTTCGAGTTCACGACCTACAATGAGCAGTTCTTC.

The V call is TRBV28, the J call TRBJ2-5, with 11 bases matching TRBD1. Trimming cost V 7 bases and J 5 bases; bases outside gene matches: 9. The CDR3 has 15 residues. CDR1 is MDHEN, CDR2 SYDVKM, per germline. The CDR3 nucleotides are TGTGCCAGCACACCGGGACAGGGGGATTGGGAGACCCAGTACTTC. Residues: CASTPGQGDWETQYF.

In its sample, this clonotype was seen a few times. This chain connects TRBV27 to TRBJ2-7; 9 bases agree with TRBD1. Germline loops: CDR1 MNHEY, CDR2 SMNVEV (reference sequence). With 8 bases clipped from V and 4 bases from J, the junction kept 9 bases outside the gene matches. The CDR3 length is 14 residues. The CDR3 protein is CASGPGTGLYEQYV. In DNA, the CDR3 is TGTGCCAGCGGACCCGGGACAGGGTTATACGAGCAGTACGTC.

This chain uses TRBV6-5 with TRBJ1-4; the D is unclear. Looked up from germline, CDR1 is MNHEY and CDR2 is SVGAGI. Trimming cost V 2 bases and J 16 bases, with 14 bases left between them. This CDR3 has 12 residues. This CDR3 reads CASSYGPNLEFF. In DNA, the CDR3 is TGTGCCAGCAGTTACGGACCGAATCTTGAGTTTTTT.

This clonotype was picked up one time. This chain connects TRBV28 to TRBJ2-1; D is perhaps TRBD1 (5 bases). The CDR3 runs to 14 residues. CDR1 MDHEN and CDR2 SYDVKM come from the germline V gene. Trimming took 6 bases from V and 4 from J, leaving 13 bases between them. CDR3 region: CASRWGDPYNEQFF. In nucleotides, the CDR3 is TGTGCCAGCAGGTGGGGCGATCCATACAATGAGCAGTTCTTC.

This clonotype came up a few times. This rearrangement joins TRBV11-2 to TRBJ1-2, with 9 bases lining up with TRBD1. Germline V gene lookup returns CDR1 SGHAT and CDR2 FQNNGV. After removal of 8 bases from V and 6 bases from J, the junction contained 7 bases not matched to a gene. CDR3 length: 13 residues. DNA of the CDR3: TGTGCCAGCGAACAGGGGGCGTCCGATGGCTACACCTTC. Amino acid sequence: CASEQGASDGYTF. The entire variable domain, with the rest obtained from reference TRBV11-2 and TRBJ1-2, is as follows: EAGVAQSPRYKIIEKRQSVAFWCNPISGHATLYWYQQILGQGPKLLIQFQNNGVVDDSQLPKDRFSAERLKGVDSTLKIQPAKLEDSAVYLCASEQGASDGYTFGSGTRLTVV.

This clonotype was observed many times. V is TRBV7-6 and J is TRBJ2-1, with 10 bases identical to TRBD2. Per germline, CDR1 SGHVS and CDR2 FNYEAQ. The CDR3 is made up of 14 amino acids. The V gene end was trimmed by 4 bases and the J gene end by 8 bases; junction bases not matched to a gene: 5. The CDR3 loop reads CASSSAGGPDEQFF. CDR3 DNA sequence: TGTGCCAGCAGCTCAGCGGGGGGGCCGGATGAGCAGTTCTTC. The variable domain in full, with the rest retrieved from reference TRBV7-6 and TRBJ2-1, is GAGVSQSPRYKVTKRGQDVALRCDPISGHVSLYWYRQALGQGPEFLTYFNYEAQQDKSGLPNDRFSAERPEGSISTLTIQRTEQRDSAMYRCASSSAGGPDEQFFGPGTRLTVL.

There are many counts of this clonotype. This chain uses TRBV9 with TRBJ2-3; 10 positions agree with TRBD1. The germline gives CDR1 SGDLS, CDR2 YYNGEE. The CDR3 runs to 17 residues. V dropped 0 bases and J dropped 4; count of bases not matched to a gene: 8. As DNA, the CDR3 is TGTGCCAGCAGCGTAGGACCGGGACAGGGGCGCGCAGATACGCAGTATTTT. It translates to CASSVGPGQGRADTQYF.

V usage is TRBV15 and J usage is TRBJ1-4, with D unclear. V was trimmed by 1 base and J by 6 bases, leaving 3 bases between them. Germline CDR1 LNHNV, CDR2 YYDKDF (reference sequence). The length of the CDR3 is 12 residues. The CDR3 spells CATSRGDEKLFF. The DNA for the CDR3 is TGTGCCACCAGCAGAGGGGATGAAAAACTGTTTTTT.

V is TRBV5-4 and J is TRBJ1-2, with 9 bases fitting TRBD1. The CDR3 length is 17 residues. V was pared by 2 bases and J by 2 bases, with 10 bases of the junction left unmatched. Germline V gene sequence: CDR1 SGHNT, CDR2 YYREEE (reference sequence). The CDR3 region is CASSLIYRDRENYGYTF. CDR3 nucleotides: TGTGCCAGCAGCTTAATTTACCGGGACAGGGAGAACTATGGCTACACCTTC.

CDR3 protein: CASSAVAGSYEQYV. The CDR3 region has the DNA TGTGCCAGTAGTGCGGTAGCGGGGAGTTACGAGCAGTACGTC. The gene calls are TRBV19 and TRBJ2-7, with 8 bases fitting TRBD2. CDR3 length: 14 residues. V gave up 5 bases and J gave up 4 bases; unmatched junction bases: 7. The germline V gene encodes CDR1 LNHDA and CDR2 SQIVND (reference sequence).

The chain combines TRBV5-5 with TRBJ1-6; the match to TRBD1 covers 7 bases. V trimming: 0 bases; J trimming: 7 bases; junction bases outside the gene matches: 4. The CDR3 sequence is 15 residues long. In germline, CDR1 is SGHKS, CDR2 YYEKEE (reference sequence). This chain's CDR3 is CASSLADRANSPLHF. CDR3 bases: TGTGCCAGCAGCTTGGCTGACAGGGCCAATTCACCCCTCCACTTT. The entire variable domain, with the rest obtained from reference TRBV5-5 and TRBJ1-6, is as follows: DAGVTQSPTHLIKTRGQQVTLRCSPISGHKSVSWYQQVLGQGPQFIFQYYEKEERGRGNFPDRFSARQFPNYSSELNVNALLLGDSALYLCASSLADRANSPLHFGNGTRLTVT.

This clonotype has a handful of counts. In DNA form, the CDR3 reads TGTGCCAGCAGTTTAGCACAGGGGGGGCGTCAGCCCCAGCATTTT. This codes for CASSLAQGGRQPQHF. This rearrangement joins TRBV12-3 or TRBV12-4 to TRBJ1-5; 8 nucleotides line up with TRBD1. After removal of 0 bases from V and 6 bases from J, the junction contained 4 bases not matched to a gene. The CDR3 contains 15 residues.

This clonotype was recorded a few times. The V and J genes are TRBV2 and TRBJ2-7, with 9 bases lining up with TRBD1. The germline V gene encodes CDR1 SNHLY and CDR2 FYNNEI. The CDR3 sequence is 16 residues long. The V gene end was trimmed by 7 bases and the J gene end by 4 bases; junction bases not matched to a gene: 14. The chain's CDR3 is CASKGAEPGQGYEQYF. The CDR3 DNA reads TGTGCCAGCAAAGGGGCCGAACCGGGACAGGGATACGAGCAGTACTTC.

This clonotype occurred a few times. The J gene is TRBJ1-2, the V gene TRBV12-3 or TRBV12-4, with D unclear. The CDR3 has 11 residues. V gave up 6 bases and J gave up 6 bases, with 8 bases separating them. The CDR3 nucleotides read TGTGCCAGCAGGGGTTGGGATGGCTACACCTTC. Translation: CASRGWDGYTF.